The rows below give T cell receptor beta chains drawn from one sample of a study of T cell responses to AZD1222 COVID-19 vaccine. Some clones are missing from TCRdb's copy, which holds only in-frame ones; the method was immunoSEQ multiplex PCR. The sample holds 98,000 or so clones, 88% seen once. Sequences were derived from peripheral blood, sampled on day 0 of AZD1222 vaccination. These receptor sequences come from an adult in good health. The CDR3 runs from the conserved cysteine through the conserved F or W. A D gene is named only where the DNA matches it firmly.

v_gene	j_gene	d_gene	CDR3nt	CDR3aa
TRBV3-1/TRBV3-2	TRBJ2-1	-	TGTGCCAGCAGCCACCTCTCTTCGGGATCCTACAATGAGCAGTTCTTC	CASSHLSSGSYNEQFF
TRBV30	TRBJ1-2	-	TGTGCCGTAGGGACGGGAGGTGGCTACACCTTC	CAVGTGGGYTF
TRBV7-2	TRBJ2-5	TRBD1	TGTGCCAGCAGTCGTGATGAGGGGGCCGGGGAGACCCAGTACTTC	CASSRDEGAGETQYF
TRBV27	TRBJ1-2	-	TGTGCCAGCAGTTTATACCCGGGCCATGGCTACACCTTC	CASSLYPGHGYTF
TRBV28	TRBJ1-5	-	TGTGCCAGCAGTAAGGGCGGGAGTGGCAATCAGCCCCAGCATTTT	CASSKGGSGNQPQHF
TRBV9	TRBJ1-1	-	TGTGCCAGCAGCCTTTATGAATGGAACACTGAAGCTTTCTTT	CASSLYEWNTEAFF
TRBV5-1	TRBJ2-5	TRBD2	TGCGCCAGCAGTTCAGCGGGGGCCTTACAAGAGACCCAGTACTTC	CASSSAGALQETQYF
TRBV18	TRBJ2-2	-	TGTGCCAGCTCACCGGACATGAACACCGGGGAGCTGTTTTTT	CASSPDMNTGELFF
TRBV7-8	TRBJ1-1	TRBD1	TGTGCCAGCAGCAAGGGGACAGGTGGCACTGAAGCTTTCTTT	CASSKGTGGTEAFF
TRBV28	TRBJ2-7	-	TGTGCCAGCAGTTTGTCCCTCCTTTTGGGGGGCACCTACGAGCAGTACTTC	CASSLSLLLGGTYEQYF
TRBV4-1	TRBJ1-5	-	TGCGCCAGCAGCCCGCAGGGGAATCAGCCCCAGCATTTT	CASSPQGNQPQHF
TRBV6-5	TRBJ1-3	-	TGTGCCACCAGAAGGGGTTTAGGAAACACCATATATTTT	CATRRGLGNTIYF
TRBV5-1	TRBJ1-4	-	TGCGCCAGCAGCTTGGGGCCAACTGCAACTAATGAAAAACTGTTTTTT	CASSLGPTATNEKLFF
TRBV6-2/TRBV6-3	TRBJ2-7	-	TGTGCCAGCAGTGCCTTCGGGGTTCTTCTCTACGAGCAGTACTTC	CASSAFGVLLYEQYF